The source of this TCR beta chain is a study of blood T cell repertoires in COVID-19. Enrollees, about 18 to 89 years old, lived in 20 to 25 US areas. Some clones are missing from TCRdb's copy, which holds only in-frame ones; the method was immunoSEQ multiplex PCR. Among fewer than 350,000 clones listed, around 89% were seen once. This clone has just one count. Material: PBMCs or T cells enriched from blood (not recorded which). The sequence derives from a woman aged 40 to 50 who had recovered from COVID-19.

In DNA form, the CDR3 reads TGTGCCAGCAGCTTAACAGGGAGCAATCAGCCCCAGCATTTT. As protein: CASSLTGSNQPQHF. The chain is built from TRBV7-9 and TRBJ1-5; D may be TRBD1 (6 bases). The CDR3 has 14 residues. Germline assignment: CDR1 SEHNR and CDR2 FQNEAQ (reference sequence). V was cut by 2 bases and J by 1 base, with 6 bases left in between.